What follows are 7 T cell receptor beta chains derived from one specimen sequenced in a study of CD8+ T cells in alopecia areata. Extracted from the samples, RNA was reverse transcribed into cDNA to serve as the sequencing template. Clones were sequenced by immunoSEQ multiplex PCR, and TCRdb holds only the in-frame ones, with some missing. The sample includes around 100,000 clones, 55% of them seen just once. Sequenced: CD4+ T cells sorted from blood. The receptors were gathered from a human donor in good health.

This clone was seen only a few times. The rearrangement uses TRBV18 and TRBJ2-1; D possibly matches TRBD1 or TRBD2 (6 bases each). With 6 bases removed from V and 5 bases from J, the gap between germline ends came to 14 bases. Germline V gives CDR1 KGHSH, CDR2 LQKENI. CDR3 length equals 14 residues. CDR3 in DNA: TGTGCCAGCTCTCGATCCGGGGGCAACAATGAGCAGTTCTTC. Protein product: CASSRSGGNNEQFF.

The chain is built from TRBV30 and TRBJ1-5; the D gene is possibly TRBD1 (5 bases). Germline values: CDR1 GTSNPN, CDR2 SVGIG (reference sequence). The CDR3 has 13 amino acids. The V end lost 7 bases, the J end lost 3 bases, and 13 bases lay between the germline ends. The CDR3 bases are TGTGCCTTCGCCGGCAGGGACAATCAGCCCCAGCATTTT. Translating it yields CAFAGRDNQPQHF.

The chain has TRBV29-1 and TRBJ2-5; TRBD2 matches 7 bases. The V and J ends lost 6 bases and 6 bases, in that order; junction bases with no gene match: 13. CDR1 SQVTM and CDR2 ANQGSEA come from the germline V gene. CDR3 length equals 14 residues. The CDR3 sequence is CSVHPILAQKTQYF. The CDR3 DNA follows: TGCAGCGTCCACCCTATACTAGCGCAGAAGACCCAGTACTTC.

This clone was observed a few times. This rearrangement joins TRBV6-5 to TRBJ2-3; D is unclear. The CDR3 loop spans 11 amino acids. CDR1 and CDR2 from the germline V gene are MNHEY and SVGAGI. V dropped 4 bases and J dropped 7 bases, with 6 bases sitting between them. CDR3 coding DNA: TGTGCCAGCAGTTTTGGGAATACGCAGTATTTT. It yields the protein CASSFGNTQYF.

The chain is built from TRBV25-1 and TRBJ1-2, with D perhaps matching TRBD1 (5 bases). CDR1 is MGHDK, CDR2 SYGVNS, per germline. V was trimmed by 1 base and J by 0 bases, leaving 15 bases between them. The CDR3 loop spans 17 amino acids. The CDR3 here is CASSESQGRFPNYGYTF. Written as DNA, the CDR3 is TGTGCCAGCAGTGAATCTCAGGGACGATTTCCTAACTATGGCTACACCTTC.

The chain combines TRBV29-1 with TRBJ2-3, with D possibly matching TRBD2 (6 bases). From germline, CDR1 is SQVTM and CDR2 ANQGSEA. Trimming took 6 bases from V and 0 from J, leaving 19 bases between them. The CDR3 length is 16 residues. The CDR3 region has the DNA TGCAGCGTCCTAGGGACTCCAAAGACTAGCACAGATACGCAGTATTTT. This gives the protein CSVLGTPKTSTDTQYF.

The chain's CDR3 is CASSPSARGTYEQYF. CDR3 DNA sequence: TGTGCCAGCTCGCCGTCAGCCAGGGGGACCTACGAGCAGTACTTC. This chain links TRBV18 with TRBJ2-7; 7 positions agree with TRBD1. The V gene end was trimmed by 6 bases and the J gene end by 2 bases; junction bases not matched to a gene: 10. Per germline, CDR1 KGHSH and CDR2 LQKENI. The CDR3 runs to 15 residues.